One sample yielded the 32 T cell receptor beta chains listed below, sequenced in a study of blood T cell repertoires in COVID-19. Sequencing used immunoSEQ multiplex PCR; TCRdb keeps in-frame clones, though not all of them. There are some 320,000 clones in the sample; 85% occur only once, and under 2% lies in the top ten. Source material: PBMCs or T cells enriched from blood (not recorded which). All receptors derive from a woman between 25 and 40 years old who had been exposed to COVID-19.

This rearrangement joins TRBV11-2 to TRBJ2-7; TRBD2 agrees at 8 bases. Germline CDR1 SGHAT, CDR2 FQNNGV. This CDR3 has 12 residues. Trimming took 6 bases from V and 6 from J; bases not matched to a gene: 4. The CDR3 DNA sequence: TGTGCCAGCAGTACCGCGGGGGGCGAGCAGTACTTC. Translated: CASSTAGGEQYF.

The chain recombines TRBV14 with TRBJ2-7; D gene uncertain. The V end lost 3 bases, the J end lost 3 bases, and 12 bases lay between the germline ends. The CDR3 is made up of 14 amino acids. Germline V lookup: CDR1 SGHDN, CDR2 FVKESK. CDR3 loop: CASSHQLTRYEQYF. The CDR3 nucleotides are TGTGCCAGCAGCCATCAACTTACTCGCTACGAGCAGTACTTC.

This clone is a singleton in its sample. Here the CDR3 DNA reads TGTGCCAGCAGCCAACAGGGGGCAGGCACTGAAGCTTTCTTT. This sequence encodes CASSQQGAGTEAFF. The chain links TRBV13 to TRBJ1-1; 9 bases fit TRBD1. The length of the CDR3 is 14 residues. From germline, CDR1 is PRHDT and CDR2 FYEKMQ (reference sequence). V shed 5 bases, J shed 4 bases, and the junction held 5 bases outside the gene matches.

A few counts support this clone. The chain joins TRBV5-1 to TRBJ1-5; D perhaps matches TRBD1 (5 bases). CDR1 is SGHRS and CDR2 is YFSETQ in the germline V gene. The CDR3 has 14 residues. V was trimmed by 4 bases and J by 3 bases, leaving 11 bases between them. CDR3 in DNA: TGCGCCAGCAGCCTGGACACAAACAATCAGCCCCAGCATTTT. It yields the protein CASSLDTNNQPQHF.

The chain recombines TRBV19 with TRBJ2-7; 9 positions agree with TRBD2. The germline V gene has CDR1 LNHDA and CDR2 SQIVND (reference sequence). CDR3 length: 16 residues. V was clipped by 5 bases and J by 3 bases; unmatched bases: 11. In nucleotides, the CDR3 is TGTGCCAGTAGTGCCTCCGGGACTAGCCCATACTACGAGCAGTACTTC. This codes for CASSASGTSPYYEQYF.

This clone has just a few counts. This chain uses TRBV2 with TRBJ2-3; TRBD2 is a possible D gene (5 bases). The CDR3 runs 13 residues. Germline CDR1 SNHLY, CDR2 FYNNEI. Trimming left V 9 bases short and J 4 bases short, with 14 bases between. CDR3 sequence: CASLEGVADTQYF. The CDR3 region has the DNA TGTGCCAGTTTAGAGGGAGTTGCAGATACGCAGTATTTT.

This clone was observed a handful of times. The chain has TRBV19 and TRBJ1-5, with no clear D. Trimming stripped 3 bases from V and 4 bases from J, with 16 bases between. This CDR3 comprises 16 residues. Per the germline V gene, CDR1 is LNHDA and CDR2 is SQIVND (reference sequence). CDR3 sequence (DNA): TGTGCCAGTAGTATCAGGCACCGGGCGGGGAATCAGCCCCAGCATTTT. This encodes CASSIRHRAGNQPQHF.

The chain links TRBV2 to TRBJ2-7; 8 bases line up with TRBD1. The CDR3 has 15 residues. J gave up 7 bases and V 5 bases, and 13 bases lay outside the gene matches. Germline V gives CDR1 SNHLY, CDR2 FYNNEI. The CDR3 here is CASSYNSGQASEQYF. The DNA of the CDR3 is TGTGCCAGCAGTTATAACTCGGGACAGGCAAGTGAGCAGTACTTC.

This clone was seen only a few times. The CDR3 nucleotides are TGTGCCAGCAGTTCCGGACAGGGTGGAACAACTAATGAAAAACTGTTTTTT. It codes for CASSSGQGGTTNEKLFF. The chain employs TRBV27 and TRBJ1-4, with 8 bases aligning to TRBD1. The V gene end was trimmed by 4 bases and the J gene end by 0 bases; junction bases not matched to a gene: 7. CDR1 and CDR2 from the germline V gene are MNHEY and SMNVEV (reference sequence). The CDR3 is 17 amino acids. Based on the CDR3 plus reference TRBV27 and TRBJ1-4, the full variable domain is EAQVTQNPRYLITVTGKKLTVTCSQNMNHEYMSWYRQDPGLGLRQIYYSMNVEVTDKGDVPEGYKVSRKEKRNFPLILESPSPNQTSLYFCASSSGQGGTTNEKLFFGSGTQLSVL.

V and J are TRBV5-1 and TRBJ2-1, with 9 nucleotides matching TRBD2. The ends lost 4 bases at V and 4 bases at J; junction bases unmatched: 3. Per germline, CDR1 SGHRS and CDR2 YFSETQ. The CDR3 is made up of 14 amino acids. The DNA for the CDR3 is TGCGCCAGCAGCATGGCGGGAGGGTACAATGAGCAGTTCTTC. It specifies CASSMAGGYNEQFF.

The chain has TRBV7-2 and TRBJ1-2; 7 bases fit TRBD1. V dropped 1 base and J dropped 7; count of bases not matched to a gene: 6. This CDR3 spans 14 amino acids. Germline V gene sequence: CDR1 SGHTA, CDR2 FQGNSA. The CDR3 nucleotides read TGTGCCAGCAGCTTAGGACAGGGAATAGCTGGCTACACCTTC. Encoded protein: CASSLGQGIAGYTF.

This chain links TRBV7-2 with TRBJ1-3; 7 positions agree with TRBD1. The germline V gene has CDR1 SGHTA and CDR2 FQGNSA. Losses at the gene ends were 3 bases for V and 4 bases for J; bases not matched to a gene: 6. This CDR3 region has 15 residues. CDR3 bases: TGTGCCAGCAGCTTGTCGACAGGGACGGGAAACACCATATATTTT. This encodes CASSLSTGTGNTIYF.

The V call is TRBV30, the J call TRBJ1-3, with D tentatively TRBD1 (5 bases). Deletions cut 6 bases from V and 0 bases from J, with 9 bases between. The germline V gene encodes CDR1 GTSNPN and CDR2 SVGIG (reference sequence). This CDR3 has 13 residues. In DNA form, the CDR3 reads TGTGCCTGCCTTAGGGGCTCTGGAAACACCATATATTTT. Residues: CACLRGSGNTIYF.

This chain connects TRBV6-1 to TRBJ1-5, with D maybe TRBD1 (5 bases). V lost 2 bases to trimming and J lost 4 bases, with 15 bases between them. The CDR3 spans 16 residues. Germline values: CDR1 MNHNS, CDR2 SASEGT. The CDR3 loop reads CASSERQGRNNQPQHF. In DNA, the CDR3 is TGTGCCAGCAGTGAAAGGCAGGGCAGGAATAATCAGCCCCAGCATTTT.

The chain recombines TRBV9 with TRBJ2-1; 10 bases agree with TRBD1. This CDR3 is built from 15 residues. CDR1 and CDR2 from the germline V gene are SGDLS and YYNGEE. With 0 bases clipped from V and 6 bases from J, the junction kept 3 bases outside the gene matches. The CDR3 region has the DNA TGTGCCAGCAGCGTAGAAGGGACAGGGGCCAATGAGCAGTTCTTC. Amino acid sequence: CASSVEGTGANEQFF.

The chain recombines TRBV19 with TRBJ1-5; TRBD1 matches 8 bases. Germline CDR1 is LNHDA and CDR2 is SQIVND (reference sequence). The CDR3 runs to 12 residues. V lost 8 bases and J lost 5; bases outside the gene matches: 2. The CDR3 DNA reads TGTGCCAGTTTGGGACAGGATCAGCCCCAGCATTTT. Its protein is CASLGQDQPQHF.

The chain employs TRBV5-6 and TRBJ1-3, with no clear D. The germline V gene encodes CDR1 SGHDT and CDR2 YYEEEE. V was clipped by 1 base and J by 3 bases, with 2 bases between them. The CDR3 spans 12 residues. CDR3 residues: CASSLYGNTIYF. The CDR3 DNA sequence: TGTGCCAGCAGCTTGTATGGAAACACCATATATTTT.

CDR3 nucleotide sequence: TGTGCCAGCAGCTTGGATGGACAGGGAAGCAATCAGCCCCAGCATTTT. It encodes CASSLDGQGSNQPQHF. This chain connects TRBV5-5 to TRBJ1-5; 8 bases map to TRBD1. There are 16 residues in the CDR3. From germline, CDR1 is SGHKS and CDR2 YYEKEE (reference sequence). V lost 0 bases, J lost 1 base, and 3 bases stayed unmatched.

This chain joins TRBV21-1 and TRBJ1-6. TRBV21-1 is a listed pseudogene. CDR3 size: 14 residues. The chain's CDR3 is CASSIANKSPPLHF. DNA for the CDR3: TGTGCCAGCAGTATAGCTAATAAGTCCCCACCCCTCCACTTT.

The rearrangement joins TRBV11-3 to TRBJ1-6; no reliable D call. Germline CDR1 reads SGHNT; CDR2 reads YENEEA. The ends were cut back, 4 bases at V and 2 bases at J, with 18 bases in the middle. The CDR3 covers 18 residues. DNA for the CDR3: TGTGCCAGCAGCTATCCAGGCCCGGTGCCTCCCTATAATTCACCCCTCCACTTT. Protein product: CASSYPGPVPPYNSPLHF.

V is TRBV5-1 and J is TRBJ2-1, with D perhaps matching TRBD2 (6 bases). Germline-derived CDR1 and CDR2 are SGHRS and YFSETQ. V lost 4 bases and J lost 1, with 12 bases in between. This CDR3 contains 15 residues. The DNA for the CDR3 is TGCGCCAGCAGCCTTCAAGCGGGTTCCTACAATGAGCAGTTCTTC. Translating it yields CASSLQAGSYNEQFF.

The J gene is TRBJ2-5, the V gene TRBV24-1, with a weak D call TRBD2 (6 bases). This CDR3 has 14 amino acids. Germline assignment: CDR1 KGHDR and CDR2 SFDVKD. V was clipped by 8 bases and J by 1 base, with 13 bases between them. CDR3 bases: TGTGCCACCACCCCGGTGGGGGGCCAAGAGACCCAGTACTTC. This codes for CATTPVGGQETQYF.

The CDR3 loop reads CATSVGGGADTQYF. The CDR3 nucleotides are TGTGCCACCTCCGTGGGGGGGGGCGCAGATACGCAGTATTTT. The V and J genes are TRBV9 and TRBJ2-3; maybe TRBD2 (7 bases). The CDR3 is 14 residues long. V was pared by 9 bases and J by 4 bases, with 18 bases between. Germline V gives CDR1 SGDLS, CDR2 YYNGEE. The full variable domain, rest sourced from reference TRBV9 and TRBJ2-3, is DSGVTQTPKHLITATGQRVTLRCSPRSGDLSVYWYQQSLDQGLQFLIQYYNGEERAKGNILERFSAQQFPDLHSELNLSSLELGDSALYFCATSVGGGADTQYFGPGTRLTVL.

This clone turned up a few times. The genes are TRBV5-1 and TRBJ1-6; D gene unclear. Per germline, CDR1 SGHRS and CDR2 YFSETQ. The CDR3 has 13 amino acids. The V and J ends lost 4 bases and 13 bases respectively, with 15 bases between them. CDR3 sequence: CASSANSGSPLHF. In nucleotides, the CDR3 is TGCGCCAGCAGCGCCAACAGTGGTTCCCCCCTCCACTTT.

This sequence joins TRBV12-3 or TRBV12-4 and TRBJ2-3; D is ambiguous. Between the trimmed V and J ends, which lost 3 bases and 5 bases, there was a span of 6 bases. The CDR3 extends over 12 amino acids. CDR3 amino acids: CASSFSGDTQYF. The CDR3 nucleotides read TGTGCCAGCAGTTTCTCCGGAGATACGCAGTATTTT.

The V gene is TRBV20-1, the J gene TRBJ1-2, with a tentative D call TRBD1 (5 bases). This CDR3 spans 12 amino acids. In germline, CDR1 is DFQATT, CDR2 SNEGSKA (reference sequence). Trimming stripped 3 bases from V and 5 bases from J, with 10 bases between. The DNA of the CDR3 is TGCAGTGCTAGTTCAGGGCCATATGGCTACACCTTC. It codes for CSASSGPYGYTF.

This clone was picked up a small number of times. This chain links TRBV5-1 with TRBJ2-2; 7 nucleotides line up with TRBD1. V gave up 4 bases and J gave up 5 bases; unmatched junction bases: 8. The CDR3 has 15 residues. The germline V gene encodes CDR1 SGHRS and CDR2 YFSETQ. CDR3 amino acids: CASSPDRVETGELFF. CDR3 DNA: TGCGCCAGCAGCCCCGACAGGGTCGAAACCGGGGAGCTGTTTTTT.

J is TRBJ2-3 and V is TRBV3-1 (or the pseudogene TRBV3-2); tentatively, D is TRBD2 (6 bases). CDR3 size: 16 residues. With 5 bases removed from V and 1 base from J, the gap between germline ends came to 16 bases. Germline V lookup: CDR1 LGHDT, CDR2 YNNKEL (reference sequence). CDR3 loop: CASSESSEVGTDTQYF. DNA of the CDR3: TGTGCCAGCAGCGAGTCTAGCGAGGTGGGCACAGATACGCAGTATTTT.

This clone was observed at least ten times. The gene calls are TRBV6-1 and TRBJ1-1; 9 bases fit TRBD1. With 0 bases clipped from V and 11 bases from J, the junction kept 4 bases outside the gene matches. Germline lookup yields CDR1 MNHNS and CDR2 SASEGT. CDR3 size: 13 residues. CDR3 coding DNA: TGTGCCAGCAGTGAAGCGGGGACAGGGTCCGCTTTCTTT. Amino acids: CASSEAGTGSAFF.

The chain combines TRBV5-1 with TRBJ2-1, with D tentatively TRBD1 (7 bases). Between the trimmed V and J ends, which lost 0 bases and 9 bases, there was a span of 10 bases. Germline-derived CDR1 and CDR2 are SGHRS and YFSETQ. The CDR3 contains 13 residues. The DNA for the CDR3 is TGCGCCAGCAGCTTGGGACAGGGAGGTGAGCAGTTCTTC. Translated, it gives CASSLGQGGEQFF.

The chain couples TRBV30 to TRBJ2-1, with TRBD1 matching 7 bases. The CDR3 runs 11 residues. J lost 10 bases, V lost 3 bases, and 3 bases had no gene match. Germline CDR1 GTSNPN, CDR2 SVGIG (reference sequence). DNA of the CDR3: TGTGCCTGGAGCCTACAGGGGGAGCAGTTCTTC. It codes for CAWSLQGEQFF.

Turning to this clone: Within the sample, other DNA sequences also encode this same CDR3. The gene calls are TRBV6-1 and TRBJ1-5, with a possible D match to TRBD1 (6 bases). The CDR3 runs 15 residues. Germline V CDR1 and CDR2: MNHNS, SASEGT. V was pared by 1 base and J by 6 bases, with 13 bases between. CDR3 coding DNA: TGTGCCAGCAGTGAAGGGCAGGGGCGTATTCAGCCCCAGCATTTT. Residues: CASSEGQGRIQPQHF.